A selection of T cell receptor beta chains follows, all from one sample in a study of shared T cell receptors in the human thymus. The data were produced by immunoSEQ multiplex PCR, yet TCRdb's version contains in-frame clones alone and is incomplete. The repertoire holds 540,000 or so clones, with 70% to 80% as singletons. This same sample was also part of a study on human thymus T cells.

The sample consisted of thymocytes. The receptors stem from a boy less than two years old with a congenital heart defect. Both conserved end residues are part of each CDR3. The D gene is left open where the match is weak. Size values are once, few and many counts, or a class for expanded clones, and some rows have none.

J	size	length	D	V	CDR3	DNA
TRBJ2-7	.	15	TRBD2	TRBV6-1	CASTSGGLGSYEQYF	TGTGCCAGCACCTCCGGGGGGTTGGGCTCCTACGAGCAGTACTTC
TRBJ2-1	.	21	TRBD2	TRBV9	CASSVEATGTSGPSSYNEQFF	TGTGCCAGCAGCGTAGAAGCGACCGGGACTAGCGGGCCTTCCTCCTACAATGAGCAGTTCTTC
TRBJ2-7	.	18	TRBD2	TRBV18	CASSPPRLAGGKFGEQYF	TGTGCCAGCTCACCACCACGACTAGCGGGAGGGAAATTCGGCGAGCAGTACTTC
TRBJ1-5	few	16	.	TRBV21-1	CASLQRDRAGNQPQHF	TGTGCCAGCCTTCAGAGGGACAGGGCGGGGAATCAGCCCCAGCATTTT
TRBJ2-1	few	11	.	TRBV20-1	CSASLTREQFF	TGCAGTGCTAGTTTGACAAGAGAGCAGTTCTTC
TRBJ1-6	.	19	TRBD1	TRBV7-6	CASSNQGAPISSYNSPLHF	TGTGCCAGCAGCAACCAGGGGGCCCCAATCAGCTCCTATAATTCACCCCTCCACTTT
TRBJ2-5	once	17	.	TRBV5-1	CASSRGQRVKNQETQYF	TGCGCCAGCAGTAGGGGGCAGCGGGTTAAGAACCAAGAGACCCAGTACTTC
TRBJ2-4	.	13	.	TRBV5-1	CASRYYEAYIQYF	TGCGCCAGCAGATACTACGAGGCGTACATTCAGTACTTC
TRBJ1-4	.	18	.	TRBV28	CASSLCPGLRRTNEKLFF	TGTGCCAGCAGTTTATGCCCGGGACTAAGAAGAACTAATGAAAAACTGTTTTTT
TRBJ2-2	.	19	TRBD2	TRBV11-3	CASSPSRGTSGEGTGELFF	TGTGCCAGCAGCCCGTCCCGGGGGACTAGCGGAGAGGGCACCGGGGAGCTGTTTTTT
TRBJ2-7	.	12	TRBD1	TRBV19	CATRDRGHEQYF	TGTGCCACGCGGGACAGGGGCCACGAGCAGTACTTC
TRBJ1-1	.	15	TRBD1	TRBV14	CASSKSGTGNTEAFF	TGTGCCAGCTCCAAGTCAGGGACAGGCAACACTGAAGCTTTCTTT
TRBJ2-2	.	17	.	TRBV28	CASSWGWRGGTDGELFF	TGTGCCAGCAGTTGGGGGTGGCGGGGCGGAACGGACGGGGAGCTGTTTTTT